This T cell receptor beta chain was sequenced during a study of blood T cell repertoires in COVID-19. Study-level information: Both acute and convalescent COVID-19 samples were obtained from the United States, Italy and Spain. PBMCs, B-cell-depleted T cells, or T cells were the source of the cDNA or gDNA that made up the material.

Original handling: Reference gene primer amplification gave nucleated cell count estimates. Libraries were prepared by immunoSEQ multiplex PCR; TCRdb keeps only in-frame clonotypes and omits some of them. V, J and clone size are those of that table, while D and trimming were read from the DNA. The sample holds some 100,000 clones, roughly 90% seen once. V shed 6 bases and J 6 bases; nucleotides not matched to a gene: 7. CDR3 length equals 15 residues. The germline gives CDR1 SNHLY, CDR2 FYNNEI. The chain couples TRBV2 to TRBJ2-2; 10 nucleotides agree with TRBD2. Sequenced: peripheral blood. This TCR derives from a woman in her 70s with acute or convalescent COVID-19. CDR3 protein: CASSLAGEWAGELFF. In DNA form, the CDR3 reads TGTGCCAGCAGCCTAGCGGGGGAGTGGGCCGGGGAGCTGTTTTTT.